This note documents a single T cell receptor beta chain sequence. Its antigen is not known. This sample stems from a study of early T cells in non-severe SARS-CoV-2 infection. Germline values: CDR1 MNHEY, CDR2 SMNVEV (reference sequence). This CDR3 is 14 amino acids long. V was pared by 3 bases and J by 2 bases, with 8 bases between. Overall study results and limits: There was a bias toward anti-spike CD8 responses in VDJdb matching, which missed private and CD4 specificities.

TCRdb fed the 5' RACE reads into MiXCR, producing one record per CDR3 protein. The table records around 61,000 distinct CDR3 sequences, 10% to 15% of them present only once. This TCR was recovered from an adult who was a healthcare worker with PCR-confirmed SARS-CoV-2 infection or an uninfected control (not recorded which). The J gene is TRBJ2-1, the V gene TRBV27; perhaps TRBD2 as D (6 bases). The specimen was whole blood. For the CDR3, the DNA is TGTGCCAGCAGTTTGGGCGGGGCCTACAATGAGCAGTTCTTC. Translation gives CASSLGGAYNEQFF.